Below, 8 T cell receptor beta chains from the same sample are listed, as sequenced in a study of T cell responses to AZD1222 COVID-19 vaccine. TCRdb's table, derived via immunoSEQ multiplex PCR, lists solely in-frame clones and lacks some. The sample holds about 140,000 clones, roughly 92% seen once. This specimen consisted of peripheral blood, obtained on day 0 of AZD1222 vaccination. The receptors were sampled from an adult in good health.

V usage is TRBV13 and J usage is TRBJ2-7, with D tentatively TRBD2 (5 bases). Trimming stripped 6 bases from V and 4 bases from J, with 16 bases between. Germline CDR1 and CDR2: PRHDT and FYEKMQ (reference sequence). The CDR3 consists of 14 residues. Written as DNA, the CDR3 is TGTGCCAGCAGTAGAATCGGGGAGACGTACGAGCAGTACTTC. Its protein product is CASSRIGETYEQYF. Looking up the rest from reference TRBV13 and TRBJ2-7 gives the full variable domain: AAGVIQSPRHLIKEKRETATLKCYPIPRHDTVYWYQQGPGQDPQFLISFYEKMQSDKGSIPDRFSAQQFSDYHSELNMSSLELGDSALYFCASSRIGETYEQYFGPGTRLTVT.

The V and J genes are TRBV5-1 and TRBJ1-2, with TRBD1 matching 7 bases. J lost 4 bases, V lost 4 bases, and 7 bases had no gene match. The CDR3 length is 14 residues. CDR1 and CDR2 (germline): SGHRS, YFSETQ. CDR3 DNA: TGCGCCAGCAGCCGGTCGGAGGGGGCCTATGGCTACACCTTC. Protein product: CASSRSEGAYGYTF.

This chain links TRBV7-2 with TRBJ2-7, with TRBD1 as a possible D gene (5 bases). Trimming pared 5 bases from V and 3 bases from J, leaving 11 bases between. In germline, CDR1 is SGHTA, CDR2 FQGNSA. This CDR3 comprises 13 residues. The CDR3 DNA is TGTGCCAGCAGCCGACAGAGCCTCTACGAGCAGTACTTC. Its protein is CASSRQSLYEQYF.

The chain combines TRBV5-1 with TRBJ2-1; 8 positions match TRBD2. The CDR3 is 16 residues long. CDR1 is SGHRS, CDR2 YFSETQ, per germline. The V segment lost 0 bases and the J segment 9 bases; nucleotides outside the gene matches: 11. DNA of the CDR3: TGCGCCAGCAGCTTGGGATACGGGGGGGCCGTGGGTGAGCAGTTCTTC. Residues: CASSLGYGGAVGEQFF.

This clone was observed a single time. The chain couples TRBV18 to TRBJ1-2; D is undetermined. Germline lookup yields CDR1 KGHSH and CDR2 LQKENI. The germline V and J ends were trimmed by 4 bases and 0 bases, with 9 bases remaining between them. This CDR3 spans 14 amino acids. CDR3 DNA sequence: TGTGCCAGCTCACGGCAACAGTCTAACTATGGCTACACCTTC. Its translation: CASSRQQSNYGYTF.

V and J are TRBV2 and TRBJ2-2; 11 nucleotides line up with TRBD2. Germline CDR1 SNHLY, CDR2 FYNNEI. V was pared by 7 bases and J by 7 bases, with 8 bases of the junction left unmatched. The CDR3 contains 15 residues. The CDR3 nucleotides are TGTGCCAGCATGAAGTCTAGCGGGAGGAACGGGGAGCTGTTTTTT. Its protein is CASMKSSGRNGELFF.

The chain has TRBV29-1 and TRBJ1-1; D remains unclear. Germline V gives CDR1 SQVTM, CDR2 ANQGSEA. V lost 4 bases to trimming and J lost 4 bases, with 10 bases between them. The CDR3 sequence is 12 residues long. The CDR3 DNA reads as TGCAGCGTTGTTGTATCCATCACTGAAGCTTTCTTT. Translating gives CSVVVSITEAFF.

In DNA form, the CDR3 reads TGTGCCAGCAGCTTCGACAGGGGAGATTTCTACGAGCAGTACTTC. The encoded protein is CASSFDRGDFYEQYF. The chain carries TRBV7-2 and TRBJ2-7, with 8 bases matching TRBD1. The germline gives CDR1 SGHTA, CDR2 FQGNSA. Trimming took 3 bases from V and 3 from J; bases not matched to a gene: 7. CDR3 size: 15 residues.